This T cell receptor beta chain was identified during a study of regulatory T cells in long-lasting Graves disease. With iRepertoire HTBI primers and Arm-PCR of CDR3 regions, TCR beta libraries were built. Using its own MiXCR run on the multiplex PCR reads, TCRdb lists one record per CDR3 protein. Of 700,000 or so distinct CDR3 sequences in the sample, about 30% were seen once. Described time point: persistent/refractory GD, antithyroid drugs over 5 years with positive TRAb. PBMCs were the source of the RNA used for TCR sequencing. Patients met American Thyroid Association criteria for Graves' disease. From each patient, about 8.1 milliliters of peripheral blood was drawn and collected into an EDTA anticoagulant tube. The study, taken as a whole, reports: Among samples with persistent disease, TRBV28, TRBJ1-2 and TRBJ2-5 were favored. A greater number of public clonotypes (under 3,000) was shared by persistent patients than by new patients (about 990).

The germline V and J ends were trimmed by 4 bases and 1 base, with 19 bases remaining between them. CDR1 MNHGY and CDR2 SVAAGI come from the germline V gene. The CDR3 has 17 amino acids. Notes on this clonotype: Its specificity is unknown.

The receptor was derived from a female donor with Graves disease. The sequencing used peripheral blood mononuclear cells (PBMCs), collected when the disease was refractory, from a patient treated with antithyroid drugs. The V and J genes are TRBV6-9 and TRBJ1-1; possibly TRBD1 for D (6 bases). In DNA form, the CDR3 reads TGTGCCAGCAGTTGGAGGACTAGGCCGGGACAGAACACTGAAGCTTTCTTT. Protein product: CASSWRTRPGQNTEAFF.